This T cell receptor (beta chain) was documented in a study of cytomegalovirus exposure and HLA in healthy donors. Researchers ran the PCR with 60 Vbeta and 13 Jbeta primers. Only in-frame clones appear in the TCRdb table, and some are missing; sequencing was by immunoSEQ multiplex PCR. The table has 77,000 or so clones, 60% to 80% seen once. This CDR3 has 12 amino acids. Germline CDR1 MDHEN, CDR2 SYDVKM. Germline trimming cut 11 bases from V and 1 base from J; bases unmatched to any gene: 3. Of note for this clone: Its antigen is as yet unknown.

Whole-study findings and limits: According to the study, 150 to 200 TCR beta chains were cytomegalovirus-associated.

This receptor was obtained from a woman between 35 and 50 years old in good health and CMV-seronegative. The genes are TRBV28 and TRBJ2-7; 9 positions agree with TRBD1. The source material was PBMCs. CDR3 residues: CAGQGPSYEQYF. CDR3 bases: TGTGCCGGACAGGGGCCTTCCTACGAGCAGTACTTC. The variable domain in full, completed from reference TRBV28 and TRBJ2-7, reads DVKVTQSSRYLVKRTGEKVFLECVQDMDHENMFWYRQDPGLGLRLIYFSYDVKMKEKGDIPEGYSVSREKKERFSLILESASTNQTSMYLCAGQGPSYEQYFGPGTRLTVT.